What follows are 13 T cell receptor beta chains derived from one specimen sequenced in a study of glioma-infiltrating T cells. Using RNA template, CDR3s of TCR alpha and beta were amplified with iRepertoire arm-PCR. One entry per CDR3 protein, called by TCRdb with MiXCR from the multiplex PCR reads. The table has approximately 90,000 distinct CDR3 sequences, about a quarter seen once. Sequenced: glioma tissue, nonneoplastic brain tissue, or PBMCs (not recorded which). These receptor sequences come from a human donor with low-grade glioma or glioblastoma, undergoing nonglioma brain surgery, or in good health (not recorded which).

For this clonotype: A much larger clone differs from this one at a single base, so this may be a read error. The CDR3 end shows no conserved phenylalanine or tryptophan, and so a read error is likely. The chain is built from TRBV12-3 or TRBV12-4 and TRBJ2-1; D is ambiguous. The CDR3 covers 16 residues. V dropped 1 base and J dropped 2 bases, with 12 bases sitting between them. CDR3 loop: CASSLETTLPYNEQFL. Written as DNA, the CDR3 is TGTGCCAGCAGTTTAGAGACCACACTACCCTACAATGAGCAGTTCCTC.

The chain recombines TRBV7-2 with TRBJ2-1; TRBD1 aligns across 11 bases. Unmatched junction bases numbered 3, after V lost 1 base and J lost 4 bases. CDR1 and CDR2 from the germline V gene are SGHTA and FQGNSA. There are 16 residues in the CDR3. For the CDR3, the DNA is TGTGCCAGCAGCTTAGGGGGGACAGGGGGGTACAATGAGCAGTTCTTC. Protein sequence: CASSLGGTGGYNEQFF.

This clonotype was seen repeatedly, ten times or more. This chain's CDR3 is CASRREDGVNYGYTF. The CDR3 region has the DNA TGTGCCAGCAGGCGGGAGGACGGCGTTAACTATGGCTACACCTTC. The J gene is TRBJ1-2, the V gene TRBV2, with no clear D. Per the germline V gene, CDR1 is SNHLY and CDR2 is FYNNEI. CDR3 size: 15 residues. Trimming left V 6 bases short and J 1 base short, with 15 bases between.

This clonotype was recorded at least ten times. The chain combines TRBV6-2 or TRBV6-3 with TRBJ2-2; D possibly corresponds to TRBD2 (6 bases). The CDR3 is made up of 15 amino acids. The ends were cut back, 2 bases at V and 3 bases at J, with 10 bases in the middle. The germline V gene has CDR1 MNHEY and CDR2 SVGEGT. CDR3 protein: CASSYRRADTGELFF. The DNA of the CDR3 is TGTGCCAGCAGTTACCGGAGGGCCGACACCGGGGAGCTGTTTTTT.

This clonotype was detected a few times. The junction differs from germline at one of its ends, possibly a read error. V gene TRBV7-9 combines with J gene TRBJ2-7; 11 bases align to TRBD2. Germline CDR1 SEHNR, CDR2 FQNEAQ (reference sequence). The CDR3 sequence is 15 residues long. This CDR3 reads CASTLTSGRTHEQYF. The CDR3 DNA reads as TGTGCCAGCACCTTAACTAGCGGGAGAACCCACGAGCAGTACTTC.

This clonotype was counted at least ten times. The chain has TRBV7-2 and TRBJ2-2; maybe TRBD1 (6 bases). The CDR3 is 14 residues long. Deletions cut 6 bases from V and 1 base from J, with 9 bases between. CDR1 is SGHTA, CDR2 FQGNSA, per germline. The CDR3, as DNA: TGTGCCAGCAGATTGGGACAGAACACCGGGGAGCTGTTTTTT. It is translated as CASRLGQNTGELFF.

Note on this clonotype: This sequence may be a read error, since a much larger clone differs from it by one base. The J gene is TRBJ2-1, the V gene TRBV7-2; D is ambiguous. The germline V gene encodes CDR1 SGHTA and CDR2 FQGNSA. The CDR3 has 13 residues. CDR3 residues: CASSPRNYNKQFF. The CDR3 DNA reads as TGTGCCAGCAGCCCAAGAAACTACAATAAGCAGTTCTTC.

This clonotype was recorded a few times. The chain employs TRBV19 and TRBJ2-6; D is perhaps TRBD2 (6 bases). Deletions cut 1 base from V and 4 bases from J, with 14 bases between. The CDR3 consists of 17 residues. From germline, CDR1 is LNHDA and CDR2 SQIVND (reference sequence). The CDR3 bases are TGTGCCAGTAGTATAGTCAAAGGAGGGGCAGGGGCCAACGTCCTGACTTTC. As protein: CASSIVKGGAGANVLTF.

In this sample, this clonotype turned up many times. The V call is TRBV3-1, the J call TRBJ2-7; D perhaps matches TRBD2 (6 bases). CDR3 length equals 14 residues. Looked up from germline, CDR1 is LGHDT and CDR2 is YNNKEL (reference sequence). Deletions cut 5 bases from V and 2 bases from J, with 13 bases between. The CDR3 sequence is CASSLTGLAYEQYF. For the CDR3, the DNA is TGTGCCAGCAGCTTAACGGGACTCGCCTACGAGCAGTACTTC.

This clonotype was found many times. This rearrangement joins TRBV19 to TRBJ1-2; D gene unclear. Trimming stripped 5 bases from V and 4 bases from J, with 23 bases between. Germline CDR1 and CDR2: LNHDA and SQIVND (reference sequence). The CDR3 runs to 17 residues. CDR3 loop: CASSPPPGSPGGYGYTF. For the CDR3, the DNA is TGTGCCAGTAGTCCGCCCCCTGGGTCCCCCGGCGGCTATGGCTACACCTTC.

The sample holds many counts of this clonotype. The chain employs TRBV11-3 and TRBJ2-1, with D hard to call. This CDR3 has 12 amino acids. Looked up from germline, CDR1 is SGHNT and CDR2 is YENEEA. Trimming pared 1 base from V and 8 bases from J, leaving 6 bases between. CDR3 in amino acids: CASSLARHEQFF. The CDR3, as DNA: TGTGCCAGCAGCTTAGCTAGGCATGAGCAGTTCTTC.

This clonotype showed up many times. V usage is TRBV28 and J usage is TRBJ1-5; D may be TRBD1 (5 bases). The V gene's germline CDR1 is MDHEN and CDR2 SYDVKM. V was clipped by 5 bases and J by 4 bases, with 15 bases between them. This CDR3 is 15 amino acids long. CDR3: CASSLRDLTNQPQHF. CDR3 DNA: TGTGCCAGCAGTCTCCGGGACCTAACTAATCAGCCCCAGCATTTT.

This clonotype was observed many times. The V gene is TRBV7-9, the J gene TRBJ2-7; TRBD2 matches 8 bases. V lost 5 bases, J lost 0 bases, and 6 bases stayed unmatched. Germline V CDR1 and CDR2: SEHNR, FQNEAQ (reference sequence). The CDR3 is made up of 15 amino acids. The CDR3: CASSRLTSGSYEQYF. In DNA form, the CDR3 reads TGTGCCAGCAGCCGACTCACTAGCGGCTCCTACGAGCAGTACTTC.